These 27 T cell receptor beta chains were all obtained from the same sample, sequenced in a study of naive and memory T cell subsets. TCR cDNA received a 3' ligated oligonucleotide that carried a UMI. Four PCR rounds used nested alpha and beta constant region primers plus the SP2 primer. One entry per CDR3 protein, called by TCRdb with MiXCR from the 5' RACE reads. This sample carries more than 50,000 distinct CDR3 sequences, 8% to 9% of them seen once, and the ten largest clones take roughly a fifth. The receptors originated from a female donor in good health.

This clonotype was seen repeatedly, ten times or more. V is TRBV13 and J is TRBJ1-1; 11 nucleotides align to TRBD1. Germline values: CDR1 PRHDT, CDR2 FYEKMQ (reference sequence). This CDR3 comprises 15 residues. With 4 bases clipped from V and 4 bases from J, the junction kept 5 bases outside the gene matches. The CDR3 DNA follows: TGTGCCAGCAGCTCCGGACAGGGGGCCCTCACTGAAGCTTTCTTT. This gives the protein CASSSGQGALTEAFF.

The chain couples TRBV19 to TRBJ2-1; D gene uncertain. The germline V gene has CDR1 LNHDA and CDR2 SQIVND (reference sequence). This CDR3 spans 12 amino acids. V gave up 1 base and J gave up 7 bases, with 5 bases separating them. CDR3 protein: CASSIVQNEQFF. CDR3 DNA: TGTGCCAGTAGTATAGTTCAAAATGAGCAGTTCTTC.

This clonotype was detected only a few times. The chain combines TRBV5-1 with TRBJ2-2; D remains unclear. Trimming took off 2 bases at V and 2 bases at J, with 13 bases between the two ends. The CDR3 is 16 residues long. CDR1 and CDR2 from the germline V gene are SGHRS and YFSETQ. This CDR3 is CASSFEQSLNTGELFF. The CDR3 nucleotides read TGCGCCAGCAGCTTTGAACAATCCCTCAACACCGGGGAGCTGTTTTTT.

The chain couples TRBV21-1 to TRBJ2-2; TRBD2, the table's D call, lacks a check against the DNA. TRBV21-1 is a listed pseudogene. The CDR3 runs to 17 residues. The CDR3 nucleotides read TGTGCCAGCAGCAAAGCGGATAGCGGGGAAATGACCGGGGAGCTGTTTTTT. Residues: CASSKADSGEMTGELFF.

This clonotype came up a few times. This sequence joins TRBV20-1 and TRBJ1-1; 7 bases line up with TRBD1. With 0 bases clipped from V and 3 bases from J, the junction kept 10 bases outside the gene matches. This CDR3 has 16 residues. Germline V CDR1 and CDR2: DFQATT, SNEGSKA (reference sequence). The chain's CDR3 is CSARDGAGGGDTEAFF. In DNA, the CDR3 is TGCAGTGCTAGAGATGGAGCAGGGGGGGGGGACACTGAAGCTTTCTTT.

This clonotype was seen a few times. This chain uses TRBV6-2 or TRBV6-3 with TRBJ1-1; possibly TRBD1 for D (5 bases). CDR1 and CDR2 (germline): MNHEY, SVGEGT. CDR3 length equals 16 residues. V lost 2 bases, J lost 2 bases, and 15 bases lay in between. CDR3 amino acids: CASSYRALTVNTEAFF. For the CDR3, the DNA is TGTGCCAGCAGTTACCGGGCGCTGACAGTTAACACTGAAGCTTTCTTT.

The chain combines TRBV2 with TRBJ1-4; D is uncertain. The V gene's germline CDR1 is SNHLY and CDR2 FYNNEI. The CDR3 has 10 amino acids. V was pared by 6 bases and J by 7 bases, with 3 bases between. The CDR3 is CASSGEKLFF. In nucleotides, the CDR3 is TGTGCCAGCAGCGGTGAAAAACTGTTTTTT.

This clonotype occurred many times. The chain combines TRBV10-2 with TRBJ2-1, with D perhaps TRBD1 (5 bases). CDR3 size: 12 residues. The germline CDR1 and CDR2 sequences are WSHSY and SAAADI. V lost 1 base to trimming and J lost 10 bases, with 8 bases between them. The CDR3 loop is CASSEFRQEQFF. CDR3 nucleotides: TGCGCCAGCAGTGAGTTCCGACAGGAGCAGTTCTTC.

This clonotype was detected many times. V gene TRBV6-1 combines with J gene TRBJ1-4, with D perhaps matching TRBD1 (6 bases). The ends were cut back, 4 bases at V and 3 bases at J, with 12 bases in the middle. The CDR3 has 15 amino acids. Germline V gives CDR1 MNHNS, CDR2 SASEGT. CDR3: CASSVGGHPNEKLFF. CDR3 DNA sequence: TGTGCCAGCAGTGTTGGGGGGCATCCTAATGAAAAACTGTTTTTT.

In its sample, this clonotype was seen once. J is TRBJ2-1 and V is TRBV19; 8 bases map to TRBD1. This CDR3 spans 15 amino acids. The germline CDR1 and CDR2 sequences are LNHDA and SQIVND (reference sequence). The V gene end was trimmed by 9 bases and the J gene end by 8 bases; junction bases not matched to a gene: 15. This CDR3 is CASRNGQGLLDEQFF. Written as DNA, the CDR3 is TGTGCCAGCCGGAACGGACAGGGTCTTTTGGATGAGCAGTTCTTC.

This clonotype was found many times. The chain employs TRBV5-4 and TRBJ2-5, with 12 bases aligning to TRBD2. The CDR3 is 16 amino acids. V was pared by 5 bases and J by 2 bases, with 7 bases of the junction left unmatched. CDR1 is SGHNT and CDR2 is YYREEE in the germline V gene (reference sequence). DNA of the CDR3: TGTGCCAGCAGGTCGCTAGCGGGGGGGATACAAGAGACCCAGTACTTC. It yields the protein CASRSLAGGIQETQYF.

This clonotype was observed at least ten times. This chain connects TRBV20-1 to TRBJ1-5; TRBD1 might be the D (5 bases). Germline V gives CDR1 DFQATT, CDR2 SNEGSKA (reference sequence). The CDR3 totals 19 residues. V dropped 3 bases and J dropped 0 bases, with 24 bases sitting between them. The CDR3 nucleotides read TGCAGTGCTAGGGGGCCTCGAAGTGGTAGGACCGATAGCAATCAGCCCCAGCATTTT. Protein sequence: CSARGPRSGRTDSNQPQHF.

This clonotype has at least ten counts. V usage is TRBV29-1 and J usage is TRBJ1-1; D is ambiguous. The CDR3 loop spans 12 amino acids. Germline-derived CDR1 and CDR2 are SQVTM and ANQGSEA. V was clipped by 1 base and J by 3 bases, with 6 bases between them. CDR3 residues: CSVEVGHTEAFF. Here the CDR3 DNA reads TGCAGCGTTGAAGTCGGCCACACTGAAGCTTTCTTT.

This clonotype was seen more than once but under ten times. The chain recombines TRBV28 with TRBJ2-5; 10 bases are a match to TRBD2. The CDR3 extends over 16 amino acids. Germline V gene lookup returns CDR1 MDHEN and CDR2 SYDVKM. V was clipped by 2 bases and J by 5 bases; unmatched bases: 8. The CDR3 loop reads CASSLTLLAGVETQYF. The CDR3 coding sequence is TGTGCCAGCAGTTTAACCCTCCTAGCGGGAGTCGAGACCCAGTACTTC.

The chain recombines TRBV5-1 with TRBJ2-3, with a weak D call TRBD1 (5 bases). V shed 4 bases and J shed 0 bases, with 15 bases lying between them. CDR1 is SGHRS, CDR2 YFSETQ, per germline. CDR3 size: 16 residues. CDR3 in amino acids: CASSPDSATSTDTQYF. CDR3 nucleotide sequence: TGCGCCAGCAGCCCCGACAGCGCGACGAGCACAGATACGCAGTATTTT. The whole variable domain, remainder taken from reference TRBV5-1 and TRBJ2-3, is KAGVTQTPRYLIKTRGQQVTLSCSPISGHRSVSWYQQTPGQGLQFLFEYFSETQRNKGNFPGRFSGRQFSNSRSEMNVSTLELGDSALYLCASSPDSATSTDTQYFGPGTRLTVL.

Many counts were recorded for this clonotype. V and J are TRBV20-1 and TRBJ1-3; D possibly corresponds to TRBD1 (6 bases). V lost 0 bases and J 0 bases, leaving 12 bases between the germline ends. Germline CDR1 reads DFQATT; CDR2 reads SNEGSKA (reference sequence). This CDR3 is built from 16 residues. CDR3 region: CSARDPARGSGNTIYF. DNA of the CDR3: TGCAGTGCTAGAGACCCCGCCAGGGGCTCTGGAAACACCATATATTTT.

This clonotype has at least ten counts. J is TRBJ1-1 and V is TRBV29-1; a possible D gene is TRBD1 (5 bases). The germline CDR1 and CDR2 sequences are SQVTM and ANQGSEA. The CDR3 is 13 residues long. V shed 3 bases and J shed 1 base, with 9 bases lying between them. DNA for the CDR3: TGCAGCGTTGAGCAGGGACCGAACACTGAAGCTTTCTTT. It specifies CSVEQGPNTEAFF.

This clonotype was observed at least ten times. V gene TRBV7-6 combines with J gene TRBJ1-1; tentatively, D is TRBD1 (6 bases). This CDR3 is built from 15 residues. Per germline, CDR1 SGHVS and CDR2 FNYEAQ. V was trimmed by 7 bases and J by 3 bases, leaving 18 bases between them. The CDR3 here is CASIPRGGRDTEAFF. In DNA form, the CDR3 reads TGTGCCAGCATCCCCCGGGGGGGGCGGGACACTGAAGCTTTCTTT.

This clonotype was counted only a few times. The chain uses TRBV12-3 or TRBV12-4 and TRBJ1-2; D is unclear. The ends were cut back, 7 bases at V and 0 bases at J, with 12 bases in the middle. CDR3 length: 14 amino acids. The CDR3: CASTLLGSNYGYTF. Written as DNA, the CDR3 is TGTGCCAGCACCCTTCTCGGGTCTAACTATGGCTACACCTTC.

This clonotype showed up just a few times. This chain uses TRBV4-1 with TRBJ1-1; 7 bases match TRBD1. Germline V gives CDR1 MGHRA, CDR2 YSYEKL. This CDR3 is 13 amino acids long. V was clipped by 1 base and J by 12 bases; unmatched bases: 8. The CDR3 nucleotides read TGCGCCAGCAGCCAAGTCAACGTCAGGGGGACTTTCTTT. This gives the protein CASSQVNVRGTFF.

This clonotype was seen at least ten times. This chain uses TRBV20-1 with TRBJ1-1; no reliable D call. V was shortened by 8 bases and J by 2 bases, with 18 bases between the two germline ends. Germline CDR1 and CDR2: DFQATT and SNEGSKA (reference sequence). The CDR3 sequence is 14 residues long. The CDR3 loop is CSIRVAAPNTEAFF. Written as DNA, the CDR3 is TGCAGTATACGTGTGGCAGCCCCCAACACTGAAGCTTTCTTT.

This clonotype has at least ten counts. The chain links TRBV5-1 to TRBJ1-3; TRBD1 is a possible D gene (6 bases). Between the trimmed V and J ends, which lost 4 bases and 0 bases, there was a span of 14 bases. Germline CDR1 reads SGHRS; CDR2 reads YFSETQ. CDR3 length: 16 amino acids. CDR3 sequence (DNA): TGCGCCAGCAGCCTCCGGGACACGAGCTCTGGAAACACCATATATTTT. Translation gives CASSLRDTSSGNTIYF.

This clonotype was seen repeatedly, ten times or more. A read error may account for a junction end that differs from germline. The chain couples TRBV20-1 to TRBJ1-6; 8 bases match TRBD1. The CDR3 has 16 amino acids. Germline CDR1 and CDR2: DFQATT and SNEGSKA (reference sequence). The CDR3 nucleotides read TGCAGTGCCGAAAAACAGGGGGGCGCCTATAATTCACCCCTCCATTTT. Protein sequence: CSAEKQGGAYNSPLHF.

The table lists this clonotype with many counts. The chain couples TRBV29-1 to TRBJ1-5, with D unclear. Germline CDR1 reads SQVTM; CDR2 reads ANQGSEA. V was clipped by 6 bases and J by 8 bases, with 23 bases between them. The CDR3 is made up of 15 amino acids. The CDR3, as DNA: TGCAGCGTCATTACGGGAGCCTCTGGCGGCGAGCCCCAGCATTTT. Protein product: CSVITGASGGEPQHF.

This clonotype was observed a handful of times. The chain joins TRBV6-2 or TRBV6-3 to TRBJ1-1; weak D call: TRBD1 (5 bases). The CDR3 loop spans 12 amino acids. In germline, CDR1 is MNHEY, CDR2 SVGEGT. V shed 2 bases and J shed 11 bases, with 12 bases lying between them. The CDR3 nucleotides are TGTGCCAGCAGTTACAGGAGGGACGACGCTTTCTTT. Protein sequence: CASSYRRDDAFF.

The rearrangement uses TRBV28 and TRBJ2-7; possible D gene TRBD2, 6 bases. Deletions cut 4 bases from V and 6 bases from J, with 19 bases between. CDR3 length: 15 amino acids. CDR1 is MDHEN, CDR2 SYDVKM, per germline. CDR3 residues: CASSYFEGGVGEQYF. The CDR3 region has the DNA TGTGCCAGCAGTTACTTCGAGGGCGGGGTGGGCGAGCAGTACTTC.

The chain is built from TRBV19 and TRBJ2-7; D assignment may be TRBD1 or TRBD2 (6 bases each). Trimming removed 3 bases at V and 0 bases at J, with 15 bases between. CDR1 and CDR2 (germline): LNHDA, SQIVND (reference sequence). The CDR3 is 16 amino acids. CDR3 bases: TGTGCCAGTAGTATGAGTGGAGGGGGAAGCTCCTACGAGCAGTACTTC. Translated, it gives CASSMSGGGSSYEQYF.